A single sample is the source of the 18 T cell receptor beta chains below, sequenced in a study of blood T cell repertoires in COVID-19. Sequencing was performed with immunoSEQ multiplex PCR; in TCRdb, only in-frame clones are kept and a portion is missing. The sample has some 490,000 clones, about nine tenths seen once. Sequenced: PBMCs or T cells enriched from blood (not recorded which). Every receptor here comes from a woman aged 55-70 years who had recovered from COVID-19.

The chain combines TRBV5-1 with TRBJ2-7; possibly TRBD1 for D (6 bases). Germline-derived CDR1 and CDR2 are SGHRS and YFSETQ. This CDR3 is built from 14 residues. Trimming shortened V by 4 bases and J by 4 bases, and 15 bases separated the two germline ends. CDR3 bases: TGCGCCAGCAGCGTCGGACAGAAACCGTACGAGCAGTACTTC. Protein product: CASSVGQKPYEQYF.

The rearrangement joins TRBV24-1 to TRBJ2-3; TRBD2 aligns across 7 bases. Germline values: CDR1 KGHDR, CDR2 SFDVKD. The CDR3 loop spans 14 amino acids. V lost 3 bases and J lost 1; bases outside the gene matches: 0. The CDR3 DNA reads TGTGCCACCAGTGATACTAGCGGCACAGATACGCAGTATTTT. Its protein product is CATSDTSGTDTQYF.

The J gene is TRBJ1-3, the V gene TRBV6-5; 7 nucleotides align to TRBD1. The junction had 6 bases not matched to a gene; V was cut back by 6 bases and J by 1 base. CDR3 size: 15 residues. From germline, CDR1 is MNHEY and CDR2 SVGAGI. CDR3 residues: CASSPDRASGNTIYF. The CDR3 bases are TGTGCCAGCAGCCCCGACAGGGCGTCTGGAAACACCATATATTTT.

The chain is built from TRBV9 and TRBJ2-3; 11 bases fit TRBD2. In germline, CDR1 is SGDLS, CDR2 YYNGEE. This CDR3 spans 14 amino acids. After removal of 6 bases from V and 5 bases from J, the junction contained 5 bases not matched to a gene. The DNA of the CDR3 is TGTGCCAGCAACACCGGGACTAGCGGAGATACGCAGTATTTT. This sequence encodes CASNTGTSGDTQYF.

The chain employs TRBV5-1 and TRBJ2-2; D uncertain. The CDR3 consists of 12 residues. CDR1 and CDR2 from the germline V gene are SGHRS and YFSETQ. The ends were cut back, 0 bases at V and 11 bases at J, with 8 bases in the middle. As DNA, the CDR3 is TGCGCCAGCAGCTTGGCCCCATCCGAGCTGTTTTTT. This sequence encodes CASSLAPSELFF.

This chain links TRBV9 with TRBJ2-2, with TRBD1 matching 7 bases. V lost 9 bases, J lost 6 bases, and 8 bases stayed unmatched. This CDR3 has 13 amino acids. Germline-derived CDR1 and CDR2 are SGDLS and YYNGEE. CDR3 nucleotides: TGTGCCACCTCACAGGGGACGGCCGGGGAGCTGTTTTTT. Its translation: CATSQGTAGELFF.

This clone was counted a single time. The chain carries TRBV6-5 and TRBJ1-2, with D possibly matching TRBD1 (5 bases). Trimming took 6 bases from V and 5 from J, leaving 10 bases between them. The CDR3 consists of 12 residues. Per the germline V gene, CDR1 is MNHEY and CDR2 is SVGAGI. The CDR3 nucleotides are TGTGCCAGCAGCGACCAGGGATATGGCTACACCTTC. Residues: CASSDQGYGYTF.

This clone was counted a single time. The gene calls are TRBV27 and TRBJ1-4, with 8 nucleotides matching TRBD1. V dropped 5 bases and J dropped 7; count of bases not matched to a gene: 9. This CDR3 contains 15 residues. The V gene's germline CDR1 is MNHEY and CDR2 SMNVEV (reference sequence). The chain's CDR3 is CASSPLQGASEKLFF. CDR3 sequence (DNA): TGTGCCAGCAGTCCCCTTCAGGGGGCGAGTGAAAAACTGTTTTTT.

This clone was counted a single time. Written as DNA, the CDR3 is TGCGCCAGCAGCTTGTGGGCAGGGCGCATAAGCTCTGGAAACACCATATATTTT. Protein: CASSLWAGRISSGNTIYF. This sequence joins TRBV5-1 and TRBJ1-3, with TRBD1 as a possible D gene (5 bases). The CDR3 loop spans 18 amino acids. The germline V gene has CDR1 SGHRS and CDR2 YFSETQ. V lost 1 base to trimming and J lost 0 bases, with 17 bases between them.

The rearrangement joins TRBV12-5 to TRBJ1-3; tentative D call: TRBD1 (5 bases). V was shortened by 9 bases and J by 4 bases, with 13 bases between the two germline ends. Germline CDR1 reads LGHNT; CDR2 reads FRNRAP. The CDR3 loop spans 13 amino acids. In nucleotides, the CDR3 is TGTGCTAGCCGGACGGGGGGAGGAAACACCATATATTTT. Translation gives CASRTGGGNTIYF.

The CDR3 DNA is TGTGCCAGCACTGGGGATGATCGCGGGGGAAGCACAGATACGCAGTATTTT. This sequence encodes CASTGDDRGGSTDTQYF. The V and J genes are TRBV2 and TRBJ2-3, with 7 bases lining up with TRBD2. The CDR3 runs to 17 residues. V lost 7 bases, J lost 0 bases, and 13 bases stayed unmatched. CDR1 SNHLY and CDR2 FYNNEI come from the germline V gene.

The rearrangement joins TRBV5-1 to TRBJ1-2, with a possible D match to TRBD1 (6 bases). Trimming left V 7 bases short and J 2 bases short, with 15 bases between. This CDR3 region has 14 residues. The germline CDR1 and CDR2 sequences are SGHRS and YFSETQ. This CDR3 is CASRGVRGNYGYTF. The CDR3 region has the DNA TGCGCCAGCCGGGGAGTAAGGGGGAACTATGGCTACACCTTC.

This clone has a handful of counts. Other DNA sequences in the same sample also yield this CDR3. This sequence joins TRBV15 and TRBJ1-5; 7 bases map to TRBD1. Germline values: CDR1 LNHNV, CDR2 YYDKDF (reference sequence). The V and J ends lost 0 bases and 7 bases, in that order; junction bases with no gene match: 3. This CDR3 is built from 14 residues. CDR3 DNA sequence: TGTGCCACCAGCAGAGACAGGGGGGAACAGCCCCAGCATTTT. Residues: CATSRDRGEQPQHF.

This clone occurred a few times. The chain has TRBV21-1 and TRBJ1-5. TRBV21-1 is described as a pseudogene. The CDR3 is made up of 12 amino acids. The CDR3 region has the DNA TGTGCCAGCACGAGTCTCAATCAGCCCCAGCATTTT. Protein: CASTSLNQPQHF.

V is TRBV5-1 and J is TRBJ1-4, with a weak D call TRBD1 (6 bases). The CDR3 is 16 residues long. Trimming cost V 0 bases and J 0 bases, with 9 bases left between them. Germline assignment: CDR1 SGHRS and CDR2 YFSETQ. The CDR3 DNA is TGCGCCAGCAGCTTGGGACAGGCCTCAACTAATGAAAAACTGTTTTTT. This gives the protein CASSLGQASTNEKLFF.

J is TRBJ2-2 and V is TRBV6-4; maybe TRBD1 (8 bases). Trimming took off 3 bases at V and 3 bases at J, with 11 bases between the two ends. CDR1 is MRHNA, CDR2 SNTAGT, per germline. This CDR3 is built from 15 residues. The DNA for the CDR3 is TGTGCCAGCAGTGAACAGGGGGGGGACACCGGGGAGCTGTTTTTT. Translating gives CASSEQGGDTGELFF.

The CDR3 sequence is CASSLMSGGALEQFF. DNA of the CDR3: TGTGCCAGCAGCTTAATGAGCGGGGGGGCCCTTGAGCAGTTCTTC. This chain links TRBV7-2 with TRBJ2-1, with TRBD2 matching 10 bases. This CDR3 is 15 amino acids long. V gave up 2 bases and J gave up 9 bases; unmatched junction bases: 7. Germline V gene lookup returns CDR1 SGHTA and CDR2 FQGNSA.

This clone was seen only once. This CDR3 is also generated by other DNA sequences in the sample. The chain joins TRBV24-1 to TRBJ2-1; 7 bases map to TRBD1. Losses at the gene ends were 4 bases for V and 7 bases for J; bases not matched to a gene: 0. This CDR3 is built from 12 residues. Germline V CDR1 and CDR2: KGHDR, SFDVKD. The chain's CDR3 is CATSDRGNEQFF. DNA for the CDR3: TGTGCCACCAGTGACAGGGGGAATGAGCAGTTCTTC.